This T cell receptor beta chain was captured by sequencing in a study of cytomegalovirus exposure and HLA in healthy donors. Overall study: The approximately 680 first-cohort repertoires and the 120 or so validation repertoires shared the same platform, a later analysis reported.

Method: immunoSEQ multiplex PCR; TCRdb's copy keeps in-frame clones and lacks some. The profile shows hundreds of thousands of clones, roughly nine tenths of them singletons. Comment on this clone: Its specificity is unknown.

V was clipped by 2 bases and J by 0 bases, with 3 bases between them. The CDR3 is made up of 12 amino acids. Germline V lookup: CDR1 SGHDT, CDR2 YYEEEE. General observations from the study: Usually a TCR sequence was rare, but some public TCRs were found in many donors. Among TCR beta chains, those listed as cytomegalovirus-associated numbered fewer than 200. The classifier was said to identify cytomegalovirus status with high specificity and sensitivity.

V usage is TRBV5-6 and J usage is TRBJ2-7; D is unresolved. The clonotype originates from a young man in good health and CMV-seropositive. The sample consisted of PBMCs. The CDR3 reads CASSFISYEQYF. The CDR3 coding sequence is TGTGCCAGCAGCTTTATCTCCTACGAGCAGTACTTC. Full variable domain (remainder filled in from reference TRBV5-6 and TRBJ2-7): DAGVTQSPTHLIKTRGQQVTLRCSPKSGHDTVSWYQQALGQGPQFIFQYYEEEERQRGNFPDRFSGHQFPNYSSELNVNALLLGDSALYLCASSFISYEQYFGPGTRLTVT.